This TCR beta chain stems from a study of cytomegalovirus exposure and HLA in healthy donors. Study context: For the approximately 400 genotyped donors, approximately 83% fell within the Caucasian-associated ancestry cluster.

V gave up 4 bases and J gave up 7 bases; unmatched junction bases: 7. Germline CDR1 is SGDLS and CDR2 is YYNGEE. This CDR3 contains 13 residues. Study-level results: Later analysis identified a missense DCLRE1C variant that was linked to TCR beta V- and J-gene trimming. Across all donors, roughly uniform sequencing depth was an assumption of the presence/absence analyses.

Primers for the PCR totalled 60 Vbeta and 13 Jbeta. Authors' processing steps: Later work found 65 million to 90 million unique TCR beta chains, with roughly 11 million shared. Clones were sequenced by immunoSEQ multiplex PCR, and TCRdb holds only the in-frame ones, with some missing. The V and J calls and clone size were taken over from that table, and D and trimming were inferred from the DNA. The repertoire holds 200,000 to 250,000 clones, with about 80% as singletons. This clone was seen once. Its antigen is not known. The sample taken for sequencing was PBMCs. The chain recombines TRBV9 with TRBJ1-1; TRBD1 matches at 7 bases. This sequence was found in a woman aged 55-70 years in good health and CMV-seropositive. The CDR3 nucleotides read TGTGCCAGCAGCACCGGACAGGTGGGTGAAGCTTTCTTT. It specifies CASSTGQVGEAFF.